A selection of T cell receptor beta chains follows, all from one sample in a study of blood T cell repertoires in COVID-19. Only in-frame clones appear in the TCRdb table, and some are missing; sequencing was by immunoSEQ multiplex PCR. Of approximately 16,000 clones listed, 70% to 90% are singletons. Sequencing was done on a sample of peripheral blood. All receptors come from a man at least 80 years old with acute or convalescent COVID-19. Each CDR3 is given without its conserved first and last residue. The order of the fields is V gene, J gene, CDR3 protein.

TRBV7-3,TRBJ1-2,ASSPQGDYGYT
TRBV10-1,TRBJ1-1,ASSDRGMNTEAF
TRBV19,TRBJ1-5,ASSILTGGQPQH
TRBV9,TRBJ1-1,ASSVLGGGTEAF
TRBV4-1,TRBJ2-7,ASSQDRSNQGGIYEQY
TRBV4-1,TRBJ2-7,ASSQEKTGVGFGQY
TRBV4-1,TRBJ2-1,ASSQQLTGTRPPSSYNEQF
TRBV18,TRBJ2-5,ASSPGLEETQY
TRBV7-2,TRBJ1-1,ASSPSGILLGFGAF
TRBV5-4,TRBJ2-1,ASSPGGQGVYNEQF
TRBV5-4,TRBJ1-1,ASSRPGNTEAF
TRBV3-1/TRBV3-2,TRBJ1-5,ASSLGQGLQPQH
TRBV7-8,TRBJ1-5,ASSPGQQINQPQH
TRBV5-4,TRBJ1-6,ASSLQGRDNSPLH
TRBV27,TRBJ2-7,ASSLGLGADEQY
TRBV6-5,TRBJ1-1,ASSYGQNTEAF
TRBV2,TRBJ1-6,ASLGQGGINSPLH
TRBV19,TRBJ1-4,ASSTDSGLGEKLF
TRBV29-1,TRBJ1-1,SVSLTGGDLNTEAF
TRBV11-2,TRBJ2-5,ASSLGTGVGETQY
TRBV10-2,TRBJ2-3,ASSPGQTRTDTQY
TRBV3-1/TRBV3-2,TRBJ2-2,ASRASGGDTGELF
TRBV30,TRBJ1-2,AWSVGVGDGYT
TRBV6-5,TRBJ1-1,ASREDRGRDTEAF
TRBV28,TRBJ1-5,ASSFWGQGFGGNQPQH
TRBV6-5,TRBJ1-2,ASSLGGVGDYGYT
TRBV28,TRBJ1-6,ASSFSQGENSPLH
TRBV7-9,TRBJ1-1,ASSLGPRTDEAF
TRBV2,TRBJ1-1,ASSEDSGTEAF
TRBV19,TRBJ1-1,ASMEQPNTEAF
TRBV7-9,TRBJ2-7,ASSLRQGYEQY
TRBV24-1,TRBJ2-3,ATSDAGTPDTQY
TRBV19,TRBJ2-3,ASSVFTGADTQY